Sequencing of this T cell receptor beta chain was carried out in a study of PD-L1 blockade in urothelial cancer. Overall study: Blood was tested 3 weeks (second dose) and 6 weeks into treatment. Blood samples had a median of approximately 150,000 T cells, more than 65,000 unique TCRs, and clonality roughly 0.08. General study points: Durable-benefit cases showed more tumor-associated blood clone expansion at 3 weeks.

V was clipped by 1 base and J by 7 bases; unmatched bases: 6. CDR3 length equals 14 residues. CDR1 is SGHTA, CDR2 FQGNSA, per germline. The protocol was immunoSEQ multiplex PCR, while the TCRdb copy is restricted to in-frame clones and leaves out a portion. Among tens of thousands of clones, roughly 87% were seen once, and the ten largest hold less than 10%. On this clone: Its target is not known.

All patients handed over anywhere from 1 to 8 samples, pretreatment and on-treatment. The chain couples TRBV7-2 to TRBJ2-5; 7 nucleotides line up with TRBD1. This material consisted of PBMCs, taken around atezolizumab (anti-PD-L1) treatment. This clonotype originated in a man between 60 and 75 years old with urothelial cancer. CDR3 DNA: TGTGCCAGCAGCTTAGTGGCAGGGGACAGGACCCAGTACTTC. Its protein is CASSLVAGDRTQYF.